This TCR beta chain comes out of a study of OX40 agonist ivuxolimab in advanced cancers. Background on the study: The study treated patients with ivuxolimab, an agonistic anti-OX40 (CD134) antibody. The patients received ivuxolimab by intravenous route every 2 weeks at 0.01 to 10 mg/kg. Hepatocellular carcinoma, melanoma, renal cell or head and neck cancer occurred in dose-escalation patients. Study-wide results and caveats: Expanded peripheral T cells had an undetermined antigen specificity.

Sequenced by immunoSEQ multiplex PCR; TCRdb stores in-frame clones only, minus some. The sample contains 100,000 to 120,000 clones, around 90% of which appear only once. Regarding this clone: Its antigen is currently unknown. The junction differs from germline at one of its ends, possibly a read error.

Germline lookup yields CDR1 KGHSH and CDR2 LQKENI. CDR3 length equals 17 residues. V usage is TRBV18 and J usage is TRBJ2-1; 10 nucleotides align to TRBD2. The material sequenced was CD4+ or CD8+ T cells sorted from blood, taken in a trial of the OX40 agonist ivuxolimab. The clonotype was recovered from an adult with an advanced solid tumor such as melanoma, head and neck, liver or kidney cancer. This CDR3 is CASSLSPAGGSSNEQFF. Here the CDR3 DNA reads TGTGCCAGCTCCCTTAGCCCAGCGGGAGGGTCCTCCAATGAGCAGTTCTTC. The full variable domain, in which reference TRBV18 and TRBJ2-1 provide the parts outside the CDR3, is NAGVMQNPRHLVRRRGQEARLRCSPMKGHSHVYWYRQLPEEGLKFMVYLQKENIIDESGMPKERFSAEFPKEGPSILRIQQVVRGDSAAYFCASSLSPAGGSSNEQFFGPGTRLTVL.